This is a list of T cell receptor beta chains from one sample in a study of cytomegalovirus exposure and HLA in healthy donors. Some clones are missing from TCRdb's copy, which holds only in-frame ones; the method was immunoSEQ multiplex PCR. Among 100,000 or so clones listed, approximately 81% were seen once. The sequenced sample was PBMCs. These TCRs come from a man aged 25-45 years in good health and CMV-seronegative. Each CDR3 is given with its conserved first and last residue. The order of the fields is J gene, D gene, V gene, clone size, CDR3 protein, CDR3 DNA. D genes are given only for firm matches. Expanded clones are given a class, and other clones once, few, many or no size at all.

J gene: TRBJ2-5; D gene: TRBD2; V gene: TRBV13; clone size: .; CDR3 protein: CASSSLGLAGGPETQYF; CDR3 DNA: TGTGCCAGCAGCTCGTTGGGACTAGCGGGGGGGCCGGAGACCCAGTACTTC
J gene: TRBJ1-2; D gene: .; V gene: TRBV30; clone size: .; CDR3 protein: CAWSYERGAGYYGYTF; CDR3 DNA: TGTGCCTGGAGTTACGAGCGGGGGGCAGGGTACTACGGCTACACCTTC
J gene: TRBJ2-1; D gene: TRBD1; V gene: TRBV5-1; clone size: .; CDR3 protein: CASSLGPKGQGDFF; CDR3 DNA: TGCGCCAGCAGCTTGGGACCCAAGGGACAGGGAGATTTCTTC
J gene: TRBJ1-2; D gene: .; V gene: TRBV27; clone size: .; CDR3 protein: CASREGGRGYGYTF; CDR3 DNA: TGTGCCAGCAGGGAGGGGGGGCGCGGCTATGGCTACACCTTC
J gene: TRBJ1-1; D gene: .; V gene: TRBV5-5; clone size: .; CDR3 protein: CASSPGLNTEAFF; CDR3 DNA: TGTGCCAGCAGCCCCGGACTAAACACTGAAGCTTTCTTT
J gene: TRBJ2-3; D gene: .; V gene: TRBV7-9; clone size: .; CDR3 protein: CASSTRLPSTDTQYF; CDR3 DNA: TGTGCCAGCAGTACAAGACTACCTAGCACAGATACGCAGTATTTT
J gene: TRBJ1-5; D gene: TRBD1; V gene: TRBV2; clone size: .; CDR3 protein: CASSAGQGDQPQHF; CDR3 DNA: TGTGCCAGCAGCGCGGGACAGGGGGATCAGCCCCAGCATTTT
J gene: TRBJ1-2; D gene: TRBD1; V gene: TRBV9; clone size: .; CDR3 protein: CASSPGTGGYGYTF; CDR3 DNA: TGTGCCAGCAGCCCCGGGACAGGGGGCTATGGCTACACCTTC
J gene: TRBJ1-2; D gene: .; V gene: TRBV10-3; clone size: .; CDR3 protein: CAISLGQINYGYTF; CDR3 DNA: TGTGCCATCAGCCTCGGACAGATTAACTATGGCTACACCTTC
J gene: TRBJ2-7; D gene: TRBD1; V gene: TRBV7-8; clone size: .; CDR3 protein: CASSKYDRGPYEQYF; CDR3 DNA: TGTGCCAGCAGCAAATACGACAGGGGGCCATACGAGCAGTACTTC
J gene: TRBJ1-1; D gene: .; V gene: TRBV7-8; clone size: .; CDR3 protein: CASSLVPGLGASEAFF; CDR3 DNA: TGTGCCAGCAGCTTAGTTCCGGGACTCGGCGCTAGTGAAGCTTTCTTT
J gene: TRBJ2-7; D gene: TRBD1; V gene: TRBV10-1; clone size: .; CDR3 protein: CASSANRGQGAYYEQYF; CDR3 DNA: TGCGCCAGCAGTGCAAACCGAGGACAGGGTGCATACTACGAGCAGTACTTC
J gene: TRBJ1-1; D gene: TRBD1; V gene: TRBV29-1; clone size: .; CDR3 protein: CSVVAGTGGTEAFF; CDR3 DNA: TGCAGCGTTGTGGCTGGGACAGGGGGCACTGAAGCTTTCTTT
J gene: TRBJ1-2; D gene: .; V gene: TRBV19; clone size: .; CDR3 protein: CASKDGSYGYTF; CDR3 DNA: TGTGCCAGTAAGGACGGGAGCTATGGCTACACCTTC
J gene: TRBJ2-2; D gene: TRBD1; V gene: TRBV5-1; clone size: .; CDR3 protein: CASWTGSGTGELFF; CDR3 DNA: TGCGCCAGTTGGACAGGGTCGGGCACCGGGGAGCTGTTTTTT
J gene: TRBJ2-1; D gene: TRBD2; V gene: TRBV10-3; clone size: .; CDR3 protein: CAISEGGLAHNEQFF; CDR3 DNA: TGTGCCATCAGCGAGGGGGGACTAGCGCACAATGAGCAGTTCTTC
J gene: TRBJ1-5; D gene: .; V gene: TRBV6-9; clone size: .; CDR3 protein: CADRGNQPQHF; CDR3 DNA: TGTGCCGATCGGGGCAATCAGCCCCAGCATTTT
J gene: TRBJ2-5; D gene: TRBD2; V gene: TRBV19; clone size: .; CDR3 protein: CASSEGTTGETQYF; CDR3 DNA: TGTGCCAGTAGTGAAGGGACTACTGGAGAGACCCAGTACTTC
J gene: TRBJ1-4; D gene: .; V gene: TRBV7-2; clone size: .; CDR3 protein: CASSSSLTNEKLFF; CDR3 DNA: TGTGCCAGCAGCTCGTCCCTCACTAATGAAAAACTGTTTTTT
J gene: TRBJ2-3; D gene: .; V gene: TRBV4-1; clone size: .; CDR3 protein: CASSQDPGGPDTQYF; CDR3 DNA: TGCGCCAGCAGCCAAGATCCGGGGGGCCCAGATACGCAGTATTTT
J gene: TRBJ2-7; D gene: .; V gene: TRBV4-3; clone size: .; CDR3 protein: CASSQDRNSGLEQYF; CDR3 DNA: TGCGCCAGCAGCCAAGATAGGAATAGCGGTCTCGAGCAGTACTTC
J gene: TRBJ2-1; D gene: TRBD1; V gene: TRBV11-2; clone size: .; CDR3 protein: CASSLARQGEQFF; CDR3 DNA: TGTGCCAGCAGCTTAGCCAGACAGGGTGAGCAGTTCTTC
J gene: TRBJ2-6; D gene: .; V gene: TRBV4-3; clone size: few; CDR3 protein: CASSQIRATGANVLTF; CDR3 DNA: TGCGCCAGCAGCCAAATCAGGGCAACGGGGGCCAACGTCCTGACTTTC
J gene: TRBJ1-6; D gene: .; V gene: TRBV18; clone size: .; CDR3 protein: CASQDIRNSPLHF; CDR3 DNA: TGTGCCAGCCAAGACATCAGGAATTCACCCCTCCACTTT
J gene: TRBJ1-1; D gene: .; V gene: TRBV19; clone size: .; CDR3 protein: CASSTDRDTEAFF; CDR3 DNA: TGTGCCAGTAGTACCGACCGGGACACTGAAGCTTTCTTT
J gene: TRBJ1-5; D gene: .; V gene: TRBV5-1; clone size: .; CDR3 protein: CASSLDGGGGNQPQHF; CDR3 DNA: TGCGCCAGCAGCTTGGACGGAGGCGGGGGAAATCAGCCCCAGCATTTT
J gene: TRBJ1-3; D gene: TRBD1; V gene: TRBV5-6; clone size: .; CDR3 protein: CASSPRGLFGNTIYF; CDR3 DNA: TGTGCCAGCAGCCCCAGGGGGCTTTTTGGAAACACCATATATTTT
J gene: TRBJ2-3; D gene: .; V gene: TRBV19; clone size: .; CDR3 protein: CASSTDRIDTQYF; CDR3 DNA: TGTGCCAGTAGTACCGACAGAATAGATACGCAGTATTTT
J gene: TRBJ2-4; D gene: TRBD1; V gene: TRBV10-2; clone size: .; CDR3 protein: CASSPGTGGENIQYF; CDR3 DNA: TGCGCCAGCAGTCCCGGGACAGGGGGAGAAAACATTCAGTACTTC
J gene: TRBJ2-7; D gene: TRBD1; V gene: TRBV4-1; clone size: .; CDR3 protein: CASSQARGQGAYEQYF; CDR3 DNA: TGCGCCAGCAGCCAAGCGCGGGGACAGGGGGCCTACGAGCAGTACTTC
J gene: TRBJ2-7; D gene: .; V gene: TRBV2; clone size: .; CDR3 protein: CASSVIGERDEQYF; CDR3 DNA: TGTGCCAGCAGTGTTATTGGAGAGAGGGACGAGCAGTACTTC
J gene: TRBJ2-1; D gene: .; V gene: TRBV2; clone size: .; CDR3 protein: CASQSLVKASDEQFF; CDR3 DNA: TGTGCCAGCCAGTCCCTAGTGAAGGCTTCGGATGAGCAGTTCTTC
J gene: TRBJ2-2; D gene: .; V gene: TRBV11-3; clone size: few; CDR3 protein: CASSTPGGGGIYTGELFF; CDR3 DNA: TGTGCCAGCAGCACCCCGGGCGGGGGCGGGATATACACCGGGGAGCTGTTTTTT
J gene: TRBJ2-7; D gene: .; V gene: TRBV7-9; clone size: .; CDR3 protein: CASSSPGQNYEQYF; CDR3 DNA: TGTGCCAGCAGCTCCCCCGGACAGAACTACGAGCAGTACTTC
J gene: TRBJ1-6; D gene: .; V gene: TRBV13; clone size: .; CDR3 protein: CASSLAGSYNSPLHF; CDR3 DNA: TGTGCCAGCAGCTTAGCGGGGTCCTATAATTCACCCCTCCACTTT
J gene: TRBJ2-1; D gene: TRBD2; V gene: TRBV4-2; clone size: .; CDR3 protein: CASSQELAGGYNEQFF; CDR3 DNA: TGTGCCAGCAGCCAAGAACTAGCGGGAGGGTATAATGAGCAGTTCTTC
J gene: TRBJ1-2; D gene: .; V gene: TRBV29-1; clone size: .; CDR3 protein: CSVEDSVFNYGYTF; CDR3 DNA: TGCAGCGTGGAGGATTCAGTGTTTAACTATGGCTACACCTTC
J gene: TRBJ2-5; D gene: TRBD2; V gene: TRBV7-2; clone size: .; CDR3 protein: CASSLRLAGGKETQYF; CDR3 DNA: TGTGCCAGCAGCTTAAGACTAGCGGGGGGTAAAGAGACCCAGTACTTC
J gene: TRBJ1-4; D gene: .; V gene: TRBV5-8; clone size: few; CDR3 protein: CASSLRGFGEKLFF; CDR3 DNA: TGTGCCAGCAGCTTGCGAGGGTTTGGAGAAAAACTGTTTTTT
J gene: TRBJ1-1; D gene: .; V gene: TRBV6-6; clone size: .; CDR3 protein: CASTLSGGGSEAFF; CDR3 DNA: TGTGCCAGCACATTAAGTGGGGGAGGGAGTGAAGCTTTCTTT
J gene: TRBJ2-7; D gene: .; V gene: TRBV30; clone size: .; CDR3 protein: CAWSARYEQYF; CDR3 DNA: TGTGCCTGGAGTGCCCGATACGAGCAGTACTTC
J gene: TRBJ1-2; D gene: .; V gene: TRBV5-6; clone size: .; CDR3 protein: CASSPSRQGIFRGYTF; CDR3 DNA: TGTGCCAGCAGCCCGTCTCGCCAGGGGATTTTTAGGGGCTACACCTTC
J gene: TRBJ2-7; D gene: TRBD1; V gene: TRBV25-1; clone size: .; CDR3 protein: CASARDRLSYEQYF; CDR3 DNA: TGTGCCAGCGCCAGGGACAGGCTATCCTACGAGCAGTACTTC
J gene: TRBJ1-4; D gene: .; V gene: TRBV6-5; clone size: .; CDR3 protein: CASSNSAEKLFF; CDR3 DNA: TGTGCCAGCAGTAACAGTGCTGAAAAACTGTTTTTT
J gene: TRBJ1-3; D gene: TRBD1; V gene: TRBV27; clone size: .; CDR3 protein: CASRITGGPGNTIYF; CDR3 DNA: TGTGCCAGCAGGATCACAGGGGGCCCTGGAAACACCATATATTTT
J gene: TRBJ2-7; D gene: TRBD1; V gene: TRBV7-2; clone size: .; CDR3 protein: CASSADSGTASYEQYF; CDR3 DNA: TGTGCCAGCAGCGCAGACTCCGGGACAGCATCCTACGAGCAGTACTTC
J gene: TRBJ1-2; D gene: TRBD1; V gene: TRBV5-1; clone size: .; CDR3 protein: CASTSGTGVYGYTF; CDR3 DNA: TGCGCCAGCACCTCCGGGACAGGGGTCTATGGCTACACCTTC
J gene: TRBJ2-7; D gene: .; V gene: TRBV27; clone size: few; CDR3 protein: CASSLGGGEQYF; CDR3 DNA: TGTGCCAGCAGCCTTGGGGGCGGGGAGCAGTACTTC